These 26 T cell receptor beta chains were all obtained from the same sample, sequenced in a study of shared clonotypes between healthy human individuals. Measured with immunoSEQ multiplex PCR; TCRdb has only the in-frame clones, and not every one. The data show over 2 million clones, with less than 95% seen just once and around 0.35% held by the top ten. Sequences were obtained from naive CD4+ T cells from PBMCs. The subset: CD45RA+ positively selected. The receptors originated from a man in his late teens or twenties in good health. Some clones in this sample may be carry-over from other donors' samples.

As to this clone: Other DNA sequences in the sample encode the same CDR3. The V and J genes are TRBV18 and TRBJ2-7, with D uncertain. The CDR3 spans 13 residues. From germline, CDR1 is KGHSH and CDR2 LQKENI. Trimming removed 5 bases at V and 0 bases at J, with 8 bases between. CDR3 coding DNA: TGTGCCAGCTCAGCTCCCAGCTCCTACGAGCAGTACTTC. Its translation is CASSAPSSYEQYF. Full variable domain (rest looked up from reference TRBV18 and TRBJ2-7): NAGVMQNPRHLVRRRGQEARLRCSPMKGHSHVYWYRQLPEEGLKFMVYLQKENIIDESGMPKERFSAEFPKEGPSILRIQQVVRGDSAAYFCASSAPSSYEQYFGPGTRLTVT.

For the CDR3, the DNA is TGTGCCAGTAGTATAGGGGGCGGCGGGTACGAGCAGTACTTC. Encoded protein: CASSIGGGGYEQYF. The chain employs TRBV19 and TRBJ2-7; the D call may be TRBD1 or TRBD2 (5 bases each). Per the germline V gene, CDR1 is LNHDA and CDR2 is SQIVND (reference sequence). This CDR3 is built from 14 residues. V lost 1 base and J lost 4, with 11 bases in between.

The chain has TRBV28 and TRBJ1-5; D perhaps matches TRBD1 (5 bases). The CDR3 covers 10 residues. The germline V and J ends were trimmed by 10 bases and 11 bases, with 12 bases remaining between them. CDR1 is MDHEN, CDR2 SYDVKM, per germline. CDR3 coding DNA: TGTGCCACCAGCCTACAGGCCCAGCATTTT. This codes for CATSLQAQHF.

This chain connects TRBV28 to TRBJ2-7; 12 bases line up with TRBD2. The CDR3 has 16 amino acids. Germline CDR1 reads MDHEN; CDR2 reads SYDVKM. With V trimmed by 5 bases and J by 4 bases, 9 bases remained unmatched. The CDR3: CASSASGLAGKYEQYF. The CDR3 nucleotides read TGTGCCAGCAGTGCCTCCGGACTAGCGGGAAAATACGAGCAGTACTTC.

The sample holds one count of this clone. The chain is built from TRBV27 and TRBJ2-5; D possibly corresponds to TRBD1 (6 bases). This CDR3 is 13 amino acids long. CDR1 is MNHEY, CDR2 SMNVEV, per germline (reference sequence). CDR3 residues: CASSRRGWETQYF. The DNA for the CDR3 is TGTGCTAGCTCACGCAGGGGTTGGGAGACCCAGTACTTC.

This rearrangement joins TRBV5-1 to TRBJ2-3, with D possibly matching TRBD2 (5 bases). Germline V gene data show CDR1 as SGHRS and CDR2 as YFSETQ. The CDR3 covers 16 residues. V lost 0 bases to trimming and J lost 0 bases, with 11 bases between them. CDR3 nucleotides: TGCGCCAGCAGCTTGGCGAGGGTTGGGAGCACAGATACGCAGTATTTT. Protein product: CASSLARVGSTDTQYF. The whole variable domain, remainder taken from reference TRBV5-1 and TRBJ2-3, is KAGVTQTPRYLIKTRGQQVTLSCSPISGHRSVSWYQQTPGQGLQFLFEYFSETQRNKGNFPGRFSGRQFSNSRSEMNVSTLELGDSALYLCASSLARVGSTDTQYFGPGTRLTVL.

The count of this clone is one. The chain recombines TRBV6-5 with TRBJ2-1; 7 bases are a match to TRBD1. V lost 6 bases and J lost 2; bases outside the gene matches: 7. Germline V lookup: CDR1 MNHEY, CDR2 SVGAGI. The CDR3 has 15 amino acids. The CDR3 DNA reads TGTGCCAGCAGCCCCGTGGACAGGCCCTACAATGAGCAGTTCTTC. It encodes CASSPVDRPYNEQFF.

V is TRBV7-9 and J is TRBJ1-2, with 7 bases identical to TRBD1. V was clipped by 4 bases and J by 8 bases; unmatched bases: 10. There are 14 residues in the CDR3. The germline V gene encodes CDR1 SEHNR and CDR2 FQNEAQ (reference sequence). The chain's CDR3 is CASSSLRTGWGYTF. The CDR3 DNA reads TGTGCCAGCAGCTCTTTACGGACAGGATGGGGCTACACCTTC.

The CDR3 DNA reads as TGTGCCATCAGTGACTGGGGGGTTAGCACTGAAGCTTTCTTT. This translates into CAISDWGVSTEAFF. The chain uses TRBV10-3 and TRBJ1-1, with D maybe TRBD1 (5 bases). The V and J ends lost 3 bases and 4 bases respectively, with 12 bases between them. Germline CDR1 ENHRY, CDR2 SYGVKD. This CDR3 spans 14 amino acids.

This chain uses TRBV28 with TRBJ1-4; TRBD1 is a possible D gene (5 bases). Germline V CDR1 and CDR2: MDHEN, SYDVKM. There are 19 residues in the CDR3. Trimming took off 7 bases at V and 7 bases at J, with 31 bases between the two ends. In DNA, the CDR3 is TGTGCCAGCACCGCGAGGGGCCCATGGGGCGGAACTGGGCTTGAAAAACTGTTTTTT. It encodes CASTARGPWGGTGLEKLFF.

The V gene is TRBV28, the J gene TRBJ1-1; D ambiguous. Germline CDR1 is MDHEN and CDR2 is SYDVKM. Trimming took 6 bases from V and 6 from J, leaving 11 bases between them. The CDR3 covers 12 residues. The CDR3 protein is CASRTLGAEAFF. The DNA for the CDR3 is TGTGCCAGCAGGACATTGGGAGCTGAAGCTTTCTTT.

The chain links TRBV5-8 to TRBJ2-2, with D tentatively TRBD2 (5 bases). CDR1 SGHTS and CDR2 YDEGEE come from the germline V gene. The CDR3 contains 14 residues. The germline V and J ends were trimmed by 5 bases and 5 bases, with 13 bases remaining between them. The CDR3 nucleotides are TGTGCCAGCAGGGACTGGCAAAGGACCGGGGAGCTGTTTTTT. It yields the protein CASRDWQRTGELFF. Filled out from reference TRBV5-8 and TRBJ2-2, the complete variable domain reads EAGVTQSPTHLIKTRGQQATLRCSPISGHTSVYWYQQALGLGLQFLLWYDEGEERNRGNFPPRFSGRQFPNYSSELNVNALELEDSALYLCASRDWQRTGELFFGEGSRLTVL.

The V and J genes are TRBV28 and TRBJ2-7; TRBD1 aligns across 9 bases. The CDR3 covers 14 residues. Germline CDR1 and CDR2: MDHEN and SYDVKM. The V gene end was trimmed by 6 bases and the J gene end by 2 bases; junction bases not matched to a gene: 5. The CDR3: CASRKGQGTYEQYF. The CDR3, as DNA: TGTGCCAGCAGAAAGGGACAGGGTACCTACGAGCAGTACTTC.

This sequence joins TRBV5-1 and TRBJ2-3, with TRBD2 matching 7 bases. The CDR3 runs to 15 residues. The trim removed 8 bases at V and 2 bases at J, leaving 11 bases unmatched. CDR1 is SGHRS and CDR2 is YFSETQ in the germline V gene. The CDR3 DNA sequence: TGCGCCAGTAGCGGGTCAGGACTTTACACAGATACGCAGTATTTT. Protein sequence: CASSGSGLYTDTQYF.

The rearrangement links TRBV30 to TRBJ2-1; D is perhaps TRBD1 (5 bases). Trimming took 2 bases from V and 4 from J, leaving 12 bases between them. CDR3 length equals 14 residues. CDR1 is GTSNPN, CDR2 SVGIG, per germline (reference sequence). CDR3 amino acids: CAWSRSAGYNEQFF. CDR3 DNA sequence: TGTGCCTGGAGTCGGAGCGCAGGGTACAATGAGCAGTTCTTC.

This clone has only one observation. This rearrangement joins TRBV2 to TRBJ1-2, with a tentative D call TRBD1 (6 bases). The V gene lost 6 bases and the J gene lost 4 bases, with 9 bases spanning the gap. There are 12 residues in the CDR3. The germline V gene has CDR1 SNHLY and CDR2 FYNNEI. CDR3 DNA: TGTGCCAGCAGGGGGGCGGCCTATGGCTACACCTTC. It encodes CASRGAAYGYTF.

The chain joins TRBV25-1 to TRBJ2-1; 8 bases match TRBD2. V shed 3 bases, J shed 1 base, and the junction held 5 bases outside the gene matches. Germline CDR1 reads MGHDK; CDR2 reads SYGVNS. CDR3 length: 16 residues. The CDR3 nucleotides read TGTGCCAGCAGTGATACTAGCGGTTGGTCCTACAATGAGCAGTTCTTC. This codes for CASSDTSGWSYNEQFF.

CDR3 DNA: TGTGCCAGCAGGAGATTCAGGGTCAAAGATGAAAAACTGTTTTTT. Protein: CASRRFRVKDEKLFF. The chain carries TRBV6-5 and TRBJ1-4; D possibly corresponds to TRBD1 (5 bases). Trimming cost V 6 bases and J 6 bases, with 17 bases left between them. Germline V lookup: CDR1 MNHEY, CDR2 SVGAGI. The CDR3 consists of 15 residues.

This clone was seen a handful of times. The J gene is TRBJ1-4, the V gene TRBV25-1; D is possibly TRBD1 (5 bases). The germline V gene encodes CDR1 MGHDK and CDR2 SYGVNS. Deletions cut 3 bases from V and 8 bases from J, with 16 bases between. The CDR3 has 15 residues. The CDR3 protein is CASSDRRGRREKLFF. CDR3 in DNA: TGTGCCAGCAGTGATCGGCGGGGGAGGCGGGAAAAACTGTTTTTT.

The chain recombines TRBV6-1 with TRBJ1-1; tentatively, D is TRBD1 (5 bases). The V and J ends lost 0 bases and 2 bases respectively, with 16 bases between them. Germline loops: CDR1 MNHNS, CDR2 SASEGT. The CDR3 length is 17 residues. The CDR3 region is CASSEALPGQPNTEAFF. CDR3 nucleotide sequence: TGTGCCAGCAGTGAAGCGCTTCCGGGGCAGCCCAACACTGAAGCTTTCTTT.

A few counts support this clone. V gene TRBV7-8 combines with J gene TRBJ1-5; a possible D gene is TRBD1 (5 bases). With 5 bases removed from V and 0 bases from J, the gap between germline ends came to 14 bases. The CDR3 is 16 residues long. Germline V CDR1 and CDR2: SGHVS, FQNEAQ. The CDR3 protein is CASSPRGHNSNQPQHF. The CDR3 region has the DNA TGTGCCAGCAGCCCTCGAGGACACAATAGCAATCAGCCCCAGCATTTT.

The chain has TRBV19 and TRBJ2-1, with D tentatively TRBD1 or TRBD2 (5 bases each). This CDR3 spans 15 amino acids. Germline-derived CDR1 and CDR2 are LNHDA and SQIVND (reference sequence). V lost 3 bases to trimming and J lost 6 bases, with 15 bases between them. The CDR3 DNA reads TGTGCCAGTAGTATTCGGGGCCCCTTTATCAATGAGCAGTTCTTC. Translated: CASSIRGPFINEQFF.

The chain uses TRBV28 and TRBJ1-2; a possible D gene is TRBD1 (6 bases). Germline CDR1 and CDR2: MDHEN and SYDVKM. This CDR3 contains 15 residues. Trimming took 8 bases from V and 2 from J, leaving 18 bases between them. This chain's CDR3 is CASGFRRGQNYGYTF. The CDR3 DNA is TGTGCCAGCGGATTTCGCAGGGGCCAAAACTATGGCTACACCTTC.

Remarks on this clone: This CDR3 is also generated by other DNA sequences in the sample. The V gene is TRBV5-4, the J gene TRBJ1-2; D remains ambiguous. Looked up from germline, CDR1 is SGHNT and CDR2 is YYREEE (reference sequence). V gave up 0 bases and J gave up 2 bases, with 5 bases separating them. The CDR3 is made up of 13 amino acids. The CDR3 DNA is TGTGCCAGCAGCTTGGACGGGAACTATGGCTACACCTTC. Its protein is CASSLDGNYGYTF.

The rearrangement uses TRBV5-4 and TRBJ2-1; 9 bases match TRBD2. This CDR3 contains 14 residues. Trimming cost V 0 bases and J 9 bases; bases outside gene matches: 4. Germline V gene lookup returns CDR1 SGHNT and CDR2 YYREEE (reference sequence). The CDR3 protein is CASSLVGGRVEQFF. The CDR3 coding sequence is TGTGCCAGCAGCTTGGTAGGCGGGAGGGTTGAGCAGTTCTTC.

The CDR3 sequence is CASSSDNSYEQYF. CDR3 in DNA: TGTGCCAGCAGCTCCGACAACTCCTACGAGCAGTACTTC. The rearrangement links TRBV6-7 to TRBJ2-7; D is ambiguous. TRBV6-7 is assigned to the ORF class and has an uncertain function. The CDR3 runs to 13 residues. V was cut by 6 bases and J by 0 bases, with 9 bases left in between.